Sequencing of this T cell receptor (beta chain) was carried out in a study of beta chain features in type 1 diabetes. The study, taken as a whole, reports: In these data, an HLA type influence on TCRB rearrangement remained unresolved. Patients' naive, central memory and regulatory TCRB repertoires appeared more alike than those of healthy donors.

Expressed TCRB transcripts got sequenced, as all isolated RNA was reverse transcribed. Profiling relied on immunoSEQ multiplex PCR, and the TCRdb table lists in-frame clones only, not all of them. The table has about 330,000 clones, around 10% seen once; the top ten hold 0.015%. Every sorted population was more than 95% pure. V was shortened by 4 bases and J by 2 bases, with 15 bases between the two germline ends. Germline CDR1 reads LNHDA; CDR2 reads SQIVND (reference sequence). CDR3 length: 15 amino acids. Turning to this clone: Its specificity is not known.

The receptor was isolated from a woman in her twenties or thirties in good health. The chain is built from TRBV19 and TRBJ2-7; weak D call: TRBD2 (6 bases). Sequenced: naive CD4+ T cells from blood. The CDR3 nucleotides read TGTGCCAGTAGTAACCGCCGGGAGATCGCCTACGAGCAGTACTTC. It is translated as CASSNRREIAYEQYF.